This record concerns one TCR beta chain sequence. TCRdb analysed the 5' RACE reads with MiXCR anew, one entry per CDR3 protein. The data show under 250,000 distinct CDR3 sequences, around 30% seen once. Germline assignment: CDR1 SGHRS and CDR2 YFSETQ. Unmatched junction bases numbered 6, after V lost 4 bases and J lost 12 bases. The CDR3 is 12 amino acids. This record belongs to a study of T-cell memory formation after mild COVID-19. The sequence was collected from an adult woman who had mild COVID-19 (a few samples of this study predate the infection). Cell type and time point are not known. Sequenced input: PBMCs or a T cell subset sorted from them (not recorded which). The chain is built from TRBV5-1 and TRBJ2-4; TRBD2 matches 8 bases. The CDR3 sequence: CASSEAGEAQYF. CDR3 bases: TGCGCCAGCAGCGAAGCGGGAGAGGCTCAGTACTTC.